The 22 T cell receptor beta chains in this list originate from one sample, sequenced in a study of shared clonotypes between healthy human individuals. CD45RO-negative, CCR7-positively selected cells formed the naive CD8 fraction, excluding terminally differentiated effector memory CD45RA+ cells. Sequenced by immunoSEQ multiplex PCR; TCRdb stores in-frame clones only, minus some. The data show about 2 million clones, about 95% seen once. Sequences were obtained from naive CD8+ T cells sorted from blood. The source of these receptors is a man aged 18 to 30 in good health.

The chain uses TRBV5-6 and TRBJ1-6; perhaps TRBD1 as D (6 bases). Trimming pared 0 bases from V and 5 bases from J, leaving 9 bases between. The CDR3 is made up of 15 amino acids. CDR1 and CDR2 from the germline V gene are SGHDT and YYEEEE. The CDR3 sequence: CASSLEWTDNSPLHF. In DNA form, the CDR3 reads TGTGCCAGCAGCTTGGAGTGGACAGATAATTCACCCCTCCACTTT.

This chain links TRBV18 with TRBJ2-2; 11 nucleotides match TRBD1. This CDR3 has 17 residues. V dropped 1 base and J dropped 6; count of bases not matched to a gene: 7. Germline V gene sequence: CDR1 KGHSH, CDR2 LQKENI. Here the CDR3 DNA reads TGTGCCAGCTCACCACGTCCGGGACAGGGGGTTGCCGGGGAGCTGTTTTTT. Translating it yields CASSPRPGQGVAGELFF. Complete variable domain (other parts from reference TRBV18 and TRBJ2-2): NAGVMQNPRHLVRRRGQEARLRCSPMKGHSHVYWYRQLPEEGLKFMVYLQKENIIDESGMPKERFSAEFPKEGPSILRIQQVVRGDSAAYFCASSPRPGQGVAGELFFGEGSRLTVL.

This chain joins TRBV5-4 and TRBJ1-6; possibly TRBD1 for D (5 bases). Germline loops: CDR1 SGHNT, CDR2 YYREEE (reference sequence). This CDR3 is built from 16 residues. V gave up 4 bases and J gave up 7 bases, with 18 bases separating them. CDR3 sequence (DNA): TGTGCCAGCAGCCCCATGGGGGGGTTCGGGAATTCACCCCTCCACTTT. Residues: CASSPMGGFGNSPLHF.

The rearrangement links TRBV28 to TRBJ1-4; the D is unclear. Germline CDR1 is MDHEN and CDR2 is SYDVKM. V was pared by 2 bases and J by 7 bases, with 11 bases between. The CDR3 extends over 14 amino acids. CDR3 sequence reads: CASSLMGMGEKLFF. CDR3 coding DNA: TGTGCCAGCAGTTTAATGGGCATGGGTGAAAAACTGTTTTTT.

The chain combines TRBV4-3 with TRBJ2-5; 9 bases match TRBD2. Germline V lookup: CDR1 LGHNA, CDR2 YSLEER. This CDR3 region has 16 residues. With 0 bases clipped from V and 3 bases from J, the junction kept 5 bases outside the gene matches. The CDR3, as DNA: TGCGCCAGCAGCCAAGATTACCTAGCGGGAAAAGAGACCCAGTACTTC. Its protein is CASSQDYLAGKETQYF.

A single count supports this clone. The V and J genes are TRBV19 and TRBJ1-6, with D tentatively TRBD1 (5 bases). The CDR3 loop spans 14 amino acids. CDR1 and CDR2 from the germline V gene are LNHDA and SQIVND (reference sequence). Trimming took 5 bases from V and 9 from J, leaving 14 bases between them. CDR3: CASSAGGVGSPLHF. The CDR3, as DNA: TGTGCCAGTAGTGCGGGAGGGGTAGGTTCACCCCTCCACTTT.

The rearrangement joins TRBV5-1 to TRBJ2-5; maybe TRBD2 (6 bases). The CDR3 loop spans 14 amino acids. Germline V gives CDR1 SGHRS, CDR2 YFSETQ. Trimming removed 0 bases from V and 5 bases from J, with 11 bases in between. This CDR3 reads CASSLGAGIETQYF. CDR3 DNA sequence: TGCGCCAGCAGCTTGGGGGCGGGGATCGAGACCCAGTACTTC.

A single count supports this clone. V is TRBV6-5 and J is TRBJ2-7, with 8 bases that match TRBD2. CDR3 length: 15 amino acids. The junction had 7 bases not matched to a gene; V was cut back by 2 bases and J by 4 bases. CDR1 and CDR2 from the germline V gene are MNHEY and SVGAGI. CDR3 in DNA: TGTGCCAGCAGTTACGGGGTAGCGGGGACGTACGAGCAGTACTTC. This gives the protein CASSYGVAGTYEQYF.

The chain recombines TRBV4-1 with TRBJ1-1; 12 nucleotides align to TRBD1. CDR3 length: 15 amino acids. J lost 11 bases, V lost 1 base, and 8 bases had no gene match. Germline values: CDR1 MGHRA, CDR2 YSYEKL. This CDR3 is CASSQAGTGGWGAFF. In DNA form, the CDR3 reads TGCGCCAGCAGCCAAGCCGGGACAGGGGGCTGGGGGGCTTTCTTT.

This sequence joins TRBV4-3 and TRBJ1-2; D is possibly TRBD1 (6 bases). V shed 0 bases and J shed 3 bases, with 11 bases lying between them. CDR1 is LGHNA and CDR2 is YSLEER in the germline V gene. The length of the CDR3 is 15 residues. CDR3 amino acids: CASSQDMHRDYGYTF. Here the CDR3 DNA reads TGCGCCAGCAGCCAAGATATGCACAGGGACTATGGCTACACCTTC.

J is TRBJ2-7 and V is TRBV6-5, with D possibly TRBD2 on 5 matching bases. The length of the CDR3 is 12 residues. Deletions cut 7 bases from V and 6 bases from J, with 13 bases between. The germline V gene encodes CDR1 MNHEY and CDR2 SVGAGI. The CDR3 loop reads CASTLGGPEQYF. The CDR3 DNA is TGTGCCAGCACCCTTGGAGGCCCCGAGCAGTACTTC.

This chain connects TRBV27 to TRBJ1-2, with TRBD1 as a possible D gene (6 bases). CDR1 and CDR2 (germline): MNHEY, SMNVEV (reference sequence). The V gene lost 6 bases and the J gene lost 8 bases, with 22 bases spanning the gap. The CDR3 runs to 15 residues. The CDR3 coding sequence is TGTGCCAGCAGCGACAACACTGGACAGCCTTGGGGCTACACCTTC. This gives the protein CASSDNTGQPWGYTF.

V and J are TRBV7-2 and TRBJ2-3; D might be TRBD1 (5 bases). V was pared by 0 bases and J by 2 bases, with 12 bases between. There are 16 residues in the CDR3. CDR1 is SGHTA, CDR2 FQGNSA, per germline. In DNA form, the CDR3 reads TGTGCCAGCAGCTTAGCCCTTGACAGATACACAGATACGCAGTATTTT. The encoded protein is CASSLALDRYTDTQYF.

The chain's CDR3 is CASSTTSDSYNEQFF. The CDR3 DNA is TGTGCCAGCAGCACCACTAGCGATTCCTACAATGAGCAGTTCTTC. The chain employs TRBV11-2 and TRBJ2-1; 7 nucleotides agree with TRBD2. Trimming removed 5 bases from V and 1 base from J; junction bases left unmatched: 5. CDR1 SGHAT and CDR2 FQNNGV come from the germline V gene. The CDR3 consists of 15 residues.

The chain uses TRBV2 and TRBJ2-3, with 7 positions matching TRBD1. Germline CDR1 reads SNHLY; CDR2 reads FYNNEI. V was pared by 5 bases and J by 6 bases, with 8 bases of the junction left unmatched. This CDR3 spans 14 amino acids. The CDR3 spells CASSRQGPGDTQYF. The CDR3 DNA reads as TGTGCCAGCAGTAGACAGGGCCCGGGGGATACGCAGTATTTT.

The rearrangement uses TRBV5-8 and TRBJ2-7; 8 bases line up with TRBD2. This CDR3 spans 16 amino acids. Germline V lookup: CDR1 SGHTS, CDR2 YDEGEE. V lost 1 base, J lost 2 bases, and 8 bases stayed unmatched. The chain's CDR3 is CASSLSASGYPYEQYF. The CDR3 nucleotides are TGTGCCAGCAGCTTGTCAGCTAGCGGGTATCCCTACGAGCAGTACTTC.

The V call is TRBV5-8, the J call TRBJ2-7, with D possibly matching TRBD1 (6 bases). CDR1 is SGHTS, CDR2 YDEGEE, per germline. This CDR3 contains 14 residues. The V gene lost 0 bases and the J gene lost 2 bases, with 9 bases spanning the gap. CDR3 sequence (DNA): TGTGCCAGCAGCTTGGGGACAGACGCCTACGAGCAGTACTTC. It codes for CASSLGTDAYEQYF.

This clone was found once. This sequence joins TRBV28 and TRBJ2-3; tentatively, D is TRBD2 (7 bases). V lost 5 bases and J 5 bases, leaving 20 bases between the germline ends. The CDR3 extends over 16 amino acids. Germline CDR1 MDHEN, CDR2 SYDVKM. This CDR3 is CASSTRRGGREDTQYF. The CDR3 DNA reads TGTGCCAGCAGTACCAGGAGGGGGGGCCGAGAAGATACGCAGTATTTT.

The chain combines TRBV7-9 with TRBJ2-7, with no clear D. Germline lookup yields CDR1 SEHNR and CDR2 FQNEAQ (reference sequence). V was trimmed by 4 bases and J by 0 bases, leaving 13 bases between them. The CDR3 length is 15 residues. In DNA form, the CDR3 reads TGTGCCAGCAGCTCAGGACCTCCCCCCTCCTACGAGCAGTACTTC. Protein sequence: CASSSGPPPSYEQYF.

This chain joins TRBV5-4 and TRBJ2-1; 7 positions match TRBD2. Germline V gene data show CDR1 as SGHNT and CDR2 as YYREEE (reference sequence). This CDR3 contains 16 residues. The V and J ends lost 2 bases and 0 bases, in that order; junction bases with no gene match: 5. As DNA, the CDR3 is TGTGCCAGCAGCTTCCAGCGGGGTAGCTCCTACAATGAGCAGTTCTTC. It encodes CASSFQRGSSYNEQFF.

Only one count was recorded for this clone. The chain joins TRBV27 to TRBJ2-7; TRBD2 aligns across 8 bases. The CDR3 extends over 14 amino acids. CDR1 is MNHEY, CDR2 SMNVEV, per germline (reference sequence). V was pared by 8 bases and J by 3 bases, with 9 bases of the junction left unmatched. The DNA for the CDR3 is TGTGCCAGCGGGAGCTACCGGGAGGGCTACGAGCAGTACTTC. Protein sequence: CASGSYREGYEQYF.

The CDR3 protein is CASSSEGELSIAFEGYTF. The CDR3 region has the DNA TGTGCCAGTAGTTCTGAAGGGGAGCTTTCCATCGCTTTCGAGGGCTACACCTTC. The chain uses TRBV19 and TRBJ1-2; D may be TRBD1 (5 bases). V was clipped by 5 bases and J by 8 bases, with 30 bases between them. This CDR3 spans 18 amino acids. Germline CDR1 reads LNHDA; CDR2 reads SQIVND (reference sequence). Full variable domain (rest looked up from reference TRBV19 and TRBJ1-2): DGGITQSPKYLFRKEGQNVTLSCEQNLNHDAMYWYRQDPGQGLRLIYYSQIVNDFQKGDIAEGYSVSREKKESFPLTVTSAQKNPTAFYLCASSSEGELSIAFEGYTFGSGTRLTVV.